This T cell receptor beta chain was sequenced during a study of blood T cell repertoires in COVID-19. Overall study: Samples of COVID-19 (acute and convalescent) were obtained from the United States, Italy and Spain.

Cohort 3 recovered donors had two negative PCRs, clearance, or symptom resolution. Trimming took 1 base from V and 5 from J; bases not matched to a gene: 3. Per germline, CDR1 SGHDN and CDR2 FVKESK. The CDR3 has 16 residues. Original processing notes: How many nucleated cells were present was estimated from reference gene primer amplification. The assay was immunoSEQ multiplex PCR, and TCRdb's table has in-frame clones only and misses some. V, J and clone size reflect that table, while D and trimming were determined from the DNA. Altogether a few hundred thousand clones are present, 70% to 90% being singletons, with the ten largest covering 1.5% to 2%.

Source material: PBMCs or T cells enriched from blood (not recorded which). This TCR was sampled from a woman aged 40 to 50 who had recovered from COVID-19. The chain carries TRBV14 and TRBJ2-2; 11 bases fit TRBD2. CDR3 loop: CASSQGLAGWTGELFF. The CDR3 nucleotides read TGTGCCAGCAGCCAAGGACTAGCGGGATGGACCGGGGAGCTGTTTTTT.